This TCR beta chain was found in a study of human T cells and chemical hapten exposure. Looking at the study overall: Affected patients, primarily female, had alopecia areata, totalis or universalis.

MiXCR, applied by TCRdb to the RACE reads, yields one record per CDR3 protein. Here the sample spans fewer than 500,000 distinct CDR3 sequences, approximately 4.4% being singletons. Documented time point: patch test 1, 2 weeks after DPC sensitization. Noted treatment: therapeutic diphenylcyclopropenone sensitization with weekly scalp DPC. From germline, CDR1 is MNHEY and CDR2 SVGAGI. V shed 7 bases, J shed 9 bases, and the junction held 10 bases outside the gene matches. The CDR3 is 15 residues long. The starting material was whole blood, obtained in connection with sensitization to the hapten diphenylcyclopropenone (DPC). The V gene is TRBV6-5, the J gene TRBJ2-1; 12 bases agree with TRBD2. The origin of this receptor is a woman aged 45-59 years with alopecia areata. Some clones in this sample may be carry-over from other donors' samples. The CDR3 region has the DNA TGTGCCAGCAACTCCCTAGCGGGGGGGCCGGGTGAGCAGTTCTTC. This translates into CASNSLAGGPGEQFF.